This T cell receptor beta chain was recovered during a study of prognosis after radiotherapy for stage I lung cancer. Study context: Patients were about a dozen men and 6 women aged about 50 to 90, median approximately 78 years.

Amplification of TCR beta CDR3 from genomic DNA used two-round multiplex PCR. Individual primers that were specific to each TRBV and TRBJ gene served in first-round PCR. TCRdb redid the calling of the multiplex PCR reads with MiXCR, one entry per CDR3 protein. The sample has tens of thousands of distinct CDR3 sequences, more than 45% seen once; the top ten hold 15%. Remarks on this clonotype: Antigen unknown.

Findings and caveats of the study: Median unique TCR clone counts of roughly 9,300 versus 7,200 showed a fall after stereotactic body radiation therapy.

Germline loops: CDR1 MNHNS, CDR2 SASEGT. Trimming took off 3 bases at V and 10 bases at J, with 13 bases between the two ends. The CDR3 spans 14 residues. The source material was PBMCs, sampled before or after stereotactic body radiation therapy (not recorded which). This clonotype was sampled from a donor over 45 with non-small cell lung cancer. V usage is TRBV6-1 and J usage is TRBJ1-6; D remains ambiguous. CDR3 sequence: CASSDFSKGSPLHF. The CDR3 coding sequence is TGTGCCAGCAGTGACTTTTCGAAAGGGTCACCCCTCCACTTT.